The 17 T cell receptor beta chains below all came from one sample that was sequenced in a study of blood T cell repertoires in COVID-19. TCRdb keeps only in-frame clones here, not all; method: immunoSEQ multiplex PCR. This sample yields 150,000 to 200,000 clones, of which approximately 85% are seen a single time; around 3% belongs to the top ten. The sequenced material came from peripheral blood. All receptors derive from a man aged 55 to 70 with acute or convalescent COVID-19.

In DNA form, the CDR3 reads TGTGCCAGCAGCCCCTGGGGGGACAGGGTTTACGAGCAGTACTTC. Protein: CASSPWGDRVYEQYF. The genes are TRBV7-9 and TRBJ2-7, with 9 positions matching TRBD1. The CDR3 is 15 residues long. Germline loops: CDR1 SEHNR, CDR2 FQNEAQ (reference sequence). Trimming at V came to 5 bases and at J to 4 bases, leaving 9 bases not matched to a gene.

This rearrangement joins TRBV5-4 to TRBJ2-1; 7 bases align to TRBD2. Germline V gene sequence: CDR1 SGHNT, CDR2 YYREEE (reference sequence). The CDR3 consists of 14 residues. After removal of 3 bases from V and 5 bases from J, the junction contained 5 bases not matched to a gene. The CDR3, as DNA: TGTGCCAGCAGCTCGGGGGGAGGAAACAATGAGCAGTTCTTC. It is translated as CASSSGGGNNEQFF.

The CDR3 nucleotides read TGCGCCAGCAGCCGCGGCGGGGACTTAGCGTATGAGCAGTTCTTC. Amino acid sequence: CASSRGGDLAYEQFF. The chain couples TRBV4-3 to TRBJ2-1; D possibly corresponds to TRBD2 (6 bases). CDR1 is LGHNA and CDR2 is YSLEER in the germline V gene. Trimming shortened V by 4 bases and J by 8 bases, and 18 bases separated the two germline ends. This CDR3 comprises 15 residues.

This clone was seen only a few times. The chain links TRBV5-1 to TRBJ2-7; 7 bases fit TRBD2. Germline assignment: CDR1 SGHRS and CDR2 YFSETQ. The CDR3 extends over 14 amino acids. V trimming: 4 bases; J trimming: 1 base; junction bases outside the gene matches: 5. DNA of the CDR3: TGCGCCAGCAGCACGACTAGCTTGTCCTACGAGCAGTACTTC. It codes for CASSTTSLSYEQYF.

This chain uses TRBV5-1 with TRBJ2-3; D is possibly TRBD2 (6 bases). V was trimmed by 0 bases and J by 2 bases, leaving 7 bases between them. The CDR3 extends over 14 amino acids. Germline CDR1 SGHRS, CDR2 YFSETQ. DNA of the CDR3: TGCGCCAGCAGCTTGGGGGACTTCACAGATACGCAGTATTTT. Translating it yields CASSLGDFTDTQYF.

The chain combines TRBV7-2 with TRBJ2-2, with 9 bases lining up with TRBD2. Per germline, CDR1 SGHTA and CDR2 FQGNSA. The CDR3 consists of 15 residues. The junction had 9 bases not matched to a gene; V was cut back by 6 bases and J by 7 bases. The CDR3 is CASRATLAGGGELFF. The CDR3 DNA reads as TGTGCCAGCAGGGCTACACTAGCGGGTGGCGGGGAGCTGTTTTTT.

The chain uses TRBV19 and TRBJ1-2; D might be TRBD1 (5 bases). Trimming removed 7 bases from V and 7 bases from J, with 22 bases in between. The CDR3 length is 15 residues. Germline CDR1 LNHDA, CDR2 SQIVND (reference sequence). The CDR3 region has the DNA TGTGCCAGTACCCCGAACGATATCGCGGGACGTGGCTACACCTTC. Translating gives CASTPNDIAGRGYTF.

This chain links TRBV3-1 (or the pseudogene TRBV3-2) with TRBJ2-7, with 10 bases identical to TRBD2. V shed 0 bases and J 5 bases; nucleotides not matched to a gene: 13. CDR1 is LGHDT and CDR2 is YNNKEL in the germline V gene (reference sequence). There are 18 residues in the CDR3. The CDR3 sequence is CASSQDVTSSGSRHEQYF. In nucleotides, the CDR3 is TGTGCCAGCAGCCAAGATGTAACTTCTAGCGGGAGTCGACACGAGCAGTACTTC.

The gene calls are TRBV9 and TRBJ2-3; 13 positions agree with TRBD2. V was pared by 6 bases and J by 6 bases, with 7 bases of the junction left unmatched. The germline CDR1 and CDR2 sequences are SGDLS and YYNGEE. This CDR3 is built from 15 residues. DNA of the CDR3: TGTGCCAGCACCCGGACTAGCGGGAGATCCGATACGCAGTATTTT. Translation: CASTRTSGRSDTQYF.

V is TRBV29-1 and J is TRBJ1-1; D unresolved. The CDR3 consists of 15 residues. Germline CDR1 is SQVTM and CDR2 is ANQGSEA. V lost 7 bases and J 0 bases, leaving 18 bases between the germline ends. CDR3 amino acids: CSAPKRGNLNTEAFF. The CDR3 DNA reads TGCAGCGCTCCAAAAAGAGGGAACCTGAACACTGAAGCTTTCTTT.

The chain recombines TRBV7-2 with TRBJ2-3; D unresolved. Germline lookup yields CDR1 SGHTA and CDR2 FQGNSA. The CDR3 is 15 amino acids. With 2 bases removed from V and 3 bases from J, the gap between germline ends came to 12 bases. CDR3 protein: CASSLLSQKTDTQYF. The CDR3, as DNA: TGTGCCAGCAGCTTATTATCCCAGAAAACAGATACGCAGTATTTT. The whole variable domain, remainder taken from reference TRBV7-2 and TRBJ2-3, is GAGVSQSPSNKVTEKGKDVELRCDPISGHTALYWYRQSLGQGLEFLIYFQGNSAPDKSGLPSDRFSAERTGGSVSTLTIQRTQQEDSAVYLCASSLLSQKTDTQYFGPGTRLTVL.

The rearrangement joins TRBV6-2 or TRBV6-3 to TRBJ1-4; possibly TRBD1 for D (5 bases). Germline V gene sequence: CDR1 MNHEY, CDR2 SVGEGT. Trimming took off 2 bases at V and 4 bases at J, with 11 bases between the two ends. The CDR3 runs 15 residues. The CDR3 protein is CASSYDSRVNEKLFF. For the CDR3, the DNA is TGTGCCAGCAGTTACGACAGCCGGGTTAATGAAAAACTGTTTTTT.

The chain is built from TRBV19 and TRBJ2-6; TRBD1 might be the D (7 bases). Germline values: CDR1 LNHDA, CDR2 SQIVND (reference sequence). V lost 4 bases to trimming and J lost 2 bases, with 21 bases between them. The CDR3 length is 19 residues. CDR3 nucleotide sequence: TGTGCCAGTAGTACGAGGGACAGCTCTCAGCGGGCTGGGGCCAACGTCCTGACTTTC. Protein sequence: CASSTRDSSQRAGANVLTF.

The chain combines TRBV7-9 with TRBJ1-4; 7 bases agree with TRBD1. The germline V gene encodes CDR1 SEHNR and CDR2 FQNEAQ (reference sequence). The CDR3 length is 13 residues. The ends lost 5 bases at V and 5 bases at J; junction bases unmatched: 2. The CDR3 bases are TGTGCCAGCAGCCGGGACAGAAATGAAAAACTGTTTTTT. Translating gives CASSRDRNEKLFF.

This chain links TRBV19 with TRBJ2-1, with TRBD2 matching over 9 bases. Germline V gene lookup returns CDR1 LNHDA and CDR2 SQIVND (reference sequence). V shed 3 bases and J 6 bases; nucleotides not matched to a gene: 9. The CDR3 has 16 residues. The CDR3 nucleotides read TGTGCCAGTAGTATTTCTTGGCGGGAGGGCCTCAATGAGCAGTTCTTC. The encoded protein is CASSISWREGLNEQFF.

The chain has TRBV7-8 and TRBJ2-1; 9 nucleotides match TRBD1. After removal of 1 base from V and 7 bases from J, the junction contained 8 bases not matched to a gene. Germline V CDR1 and CDR2: SGHVS, FQNEAQ. The CDR3 sequence is 16 residues long. DNA of the CDR3: TGTGCCAGCAGCTTAGAACAACAGGGGGCAAGGAATGAGCAGTTCTTC. Its translation: CASSLEQQGARNEQFF.

This clone was observed a handful of times. The chain couples TRBV28 to TRBJ2-7; TRBD1 matches 8 bases. CDR3 size: 16 residues. With V trimmed by 1 base and J by 0 bases, 5 bases remained unmatched. Germline V gene data show CDR1 as MDHEN and CDR2 as SYDVKM. CDR3 DNA: TGTGCCAGCAGTTTATCAGGGGGCGCCGGCTCCTACGAGCAGTACTTC. It yields the protein CASSLSGGAGSYEQYF.